This T cell receptor beta chain was captured by sequencing in a study of identical twins. The germline V gene has CDR1 MRHNA and CDR2 SNTAGT. Trimming took off 4 bases at V and 3 bases at J, with 9 bases between the two ends. CDR3 length equals 14 residues. The table lists this clonotype with many counts. Each CDR3 protein gets one entry after TCRdb re-called the 5' RACE reads with MiXCR. The sample has 200,000 to 250,000 distinct CDR3 sequences; 7% to 8.5% are singletons. The sample was also reused in another study, on yellow fever vaccine responses in identical twins.

The rearrangement links TRBV6-4 to TRBJ2-2, with a tentative D call TRBD1 (5 bases). Sequencing was performed on CD8+ T cells sorted from blood. The receptor's source is a woman aged 18-35 years in good health. CDR3 residues: CASSAGMDTGELFF. The CDR3 coding sequence is TGTGCCAGCAGTGCAGGGATGGACACCGGGGAGCTGTTTTTT.